Listed here are 22 T cell receptor beta chains from one sample, sequenced in a study of blood T cell repertoires in COVID-19. Method: immunoSEQ multiplex PCR; TCRdb's copy keeps in-frame clones and lacks some. Of some 200,000 clones listed, about nine tenths are singletons. Sequences were obtained from peripheral blood. The receptors originated from a woman in her thirties or forties with acute or convalescent COVID-19.

The genes are TRBV12-3 or TRBV12-4 and TRBJ1-2, with a weak D call TRBD1 (6 bases). CDR3 size: 13 residues. The V gene lost 4 bases and the J gene lost 8 bases, with 14 bases spanning the gap. CDR3 sequence reads: CASSWDTRTGYTF. CDR3 sequence (DNA): TGTGCCAGCAGTTGGGACACGCGAACGGGCTACACCTTC.

This rearrangement joins TRBV27 to TRBJ1-1; the match to TRBD1 covers 7 bases. The CDR3 length is 15 residues. The V and J ends lost 6 bases and 5 bases, in that order; junction bases with no gene match: 12. Germline V gene lookup returns CDR1 MNHEY and CDR2 SMNVEV (reference sequence). Here the CDR3 reads CASSLRHPTGTEAFF. CDR3 DNA: TGTGCCAGCAGCTTACGACATCCGACAGGGACTGAAGCTTTCTTT.

This CDR3 reads CASSPGGWGTDTQYF. The CDR3 bases are TGTGCCAGCAGCCCCGGAGGGTGGGGTACAGATACGCAGTATTTT. The chain recombines TRBV7-6 with TRBJ2-3; possibly TRBD2 for D (6 bases). In germline, CDR1 is SGHVS, CDR2 FNYEAQ. The CDR3 has 15 amino acids. Trimming took 5 bases from V and 3 from J, leaving 15 bases between them. Filled out from reference TRBV7-6 and TRBJ2-3, the complete variable domain reads GAGVSQSPRYKVTKRGQDVALRCDPISGHVSLYWYRQALGQGPEFLTYFNYEAQQDKSGLPNDRFSAERPEGSISTLTIQRTEQRDSAMYRCASSPGGWGTDTQYFGPGTRLTVL.

The CDR3: CASTVYSSSYNEQFF. CDR3 sequence (DNA): TGTGCCAGCACCGTATACTCCTCCTCCTACAATGAGCAGTTCTTC. This chain connects TRBV6-5 to TRBJ2-1; D gene uncertain. Germline CDR1 and CDR2: MNHEY and SVGAGI. V lost 7 bases, J lost 0 bases, and 13 bases lay in between. CDR3 length: 15 amino acids.

This clone was seen once. The genes are TRBV18 and TRBJ2-2, with 7 bases identical to TRBD2. After removal of 4 bases from V and 5 bases from J, the junction contained 4 bases not matched to a gene. The CDR3 is 14 residues long. The germline V gene has CDR1 KGHSH and CDR2 LQKENI. CDR3: CASSLAAGTGELFF. DNA of the CDR3: TGTGCCAGCTCACTAGCAGCGGGAACCGGGGAGCTGTTTTTT.

V and J are TRBV5-1 and TRBJ1-1; 7 bases align to TRBD1. Trimming cost V 7 bases and J 0 bases; bases outside gene matches: 6. Germline V gene data show CDR1 as SGHRS and CDR2 as YFSETQ. The CDR3 length is 14 residues. CDR3 region: CASRQGPMNTEAFF. CDR3 sequence (DNA): TGCGCCAGCCGACAGGGACCTATGAACACTGAAGCTTTCTTT.

A few counts support this clone. The gene calls are TRBV7-8 and TRBJ1-1; weak D call: TRBD1 (6 bases). Germline CDR1 and CDR2: SGHVS and FQNEAQ. V shed 5 bases and J shed 0 bases, with 25 bases lying between them. The CDR3 is 19 amino acids. The CDR3 reads CASSHMRGGSSYMNTEAFF. The CDR3 DNA reads TGTGCCAGCAGCCACATGCGGGGGGGCAGTTCGTATATGAACACTGAAGCTTTCTTT.

This clone was observed once. The rearrangement links TRBV2 to TRBJ2-7, with a weak D call TRBD2 (5 bases). The germline V gene encodes CDR1 SNHLY and CDR2 FYNNEI. V was clipped by 2 bases and J by 4 bases, with 9 bases between them. The CDR3 is 13 amino acids. CDR3 loop: CASSESRGYEQYV. The CDR3 bases are TGTGCCAGCAGTGAATCTCGCGGGTACGAGCAGTACGTC.

This clone was found once. As DNA, the CDR3 is TGTGCCAGCAGCAGACAGGGGGCGGAGGAGCTGTTTTTT. Protein sequence: CASSRQGAEELFF. J is TRBJ2-2 and V is TRBV12-3 or TRBV12-4, with 10 bases identical to TRBD1. The CDR3 runs to 13 residues. The trim removed 6 bases at V and 10 bases at J, leaving 5 bases unmatched.

CDR3 sequence: CASSAVVGVYSGNTIYF. CDR3 nucleotide sequence: TGTGCCAGCAGTGCGGTGGTCGGGGTCTACTCTGGAAACACCATATATTTT. V and J are TRBV25-1 and TRBJ1-3, with unresolved D. The CDR3 runs to 17 residues. Looked up from germline, CDR1 is MGHDK and CDR2 is SYGVNS. V was trimmed by 4 bases and J by 0 bases, leaving 16 bases between them.

The chain links TRBV27 to TRBJ1-5, with D unresolved. V lost 6 bases and J lost 0, with 9 bases in between. The germline gives CDR1 MNHEY, CDR2 SMNVEV (reference sequence). The CDR3 consists of 14 residues. The CDR3 nucleotides read TGTGCCAGCAGGGGTCAGGATAGCAATCAGCCCCAGCATTTT. This sequence encodes CASRGQDSNQPQHF.

This chain connects TRBV7-9 to TRBJ2-1; D may be TRBD1 (6 bases). The CDR3 covers 17 residues. CDR1 is SEHNR and CDR2 is FQNEAQ in the germline V gene (reference sequence). The V end was cut by 0 bases, the J end by 4 bases, with 16 bases between. The CDR3 loop is CASSLANRVGAYNEQFF. CDR3 bases: TGTGCCAGCAGCTTAGCCAACAGGGTAGGGGCTTACAATGAGCAGTTCTTC.

The chain couples TRBV6-5 to TRBJ1-6; TRBD1 is a possible D gene (5 bases). Germline V gene lookup returns CDR1 MNHEY and CDR2 SVGAGI. V dropped 5 bases and J dropped 9 bases, with 14 bases sitting between them. This CDR3 comprises 14 residues. The CDR3 DNA sequence: TGTGCCAGCAGTACGACAGCTCCCACTTCACCCCTCCACTTT. It encodes CASSTTAPTSPLHF.

J is TRBJ2-5 and V is TRBV10-2; 7 bases fit TRBD1. Germline V gene lookup returns CDR1 WSHSY and CDR2 SAAADI. The CDR3 is 16 amino acids. J lost 2 bases, V lost 10 bases, and 16 bases had no gene match. CDR3 in amino acids: CATRSDPGRGQETQYF. DNA of the CDR3: TGCGCCACCCGTTCGGATCCCGGCAGGGGGCAAGAGACCCAGTACTTC.

The V and J genes are TRBV7-2 and TRBJ2-5, with D maybe TRBD2 (7 bases). CDR1 and CDR2 from the germline V gene are SGHTA and FQGNSA. The CDR3 consists of 15 residues. The germline V and J ends were trimmed by 5 bases and 7 bases, with 20 bases remaining between them. CDR3 in amino acids: CASSLQGGGLGTQYF. The CDR3 DNA follows: TGTGCCAGCAGCCTACAAGGGGGGGGCCTGGGGACCCAGTACTTC.

This chain uses TRBV30 with TRBJ1-6; possibly TRBD1 for D (5 bases). The ends were cut back, 3 bases at V and 4 bases at J, with 10 bases in the middle. CDR1 is GTSNPN and CDR2 is SVGIG in the germline V gene (reference sequence). The CDR3 extends over 14 amino acids. The CDR3 is CAWRVRGYNSPLHF. DNA of the CDR3: TGTGCCTGGAGAGTACGGGGGTATAATTCACCCCTCCACTTT.

The CDR3 region is CATSGLAGSTDTQYF. Here the CDR3 DNA reads TGTGCCACGTCCGGACTAGCGGGGAGCACAGATACGCAGTATTTT. The chain employs TRBV19 and TRBJ2-3, with TRBD2 identical over 12 bases. Unmatched junction bases numbered 5, after V lost 10 bases and J lost 0 bases. Germline-derived CDR1 and CDR2 are LNHDA and SQIVND (reference sequence). The CDR3 runs 15 residues.

The chain combines TRBV5-1 with TRBJ1-5; D not resolved. The ends were cut back, 0 bases at V and 5 bases at J, with 12 bases in the middle. CDR1 SGHRS and CDR2 YFSETQ come from the germline V gene. CDR3 length equals 15 residues. The CDR3 is CASSLAGEDYQPQHF. DNA of the CDR3: TGCGCCAGCAGCTTGGCCGGAGAGGATTATCAGCCCCAGCATTTT.

J is TRBJ1-2 and V is TRBV14; D is unclear. The CDR3 spans 14 residues. Germline CDR1 SGHDN, CDR2 FVKESK. Trimming shortened V by 1 base and J by 6 bases, and 12 bases separated the two germline ends. CDR3 amino acids: CASSQVAHADGYTF. As DNA, the CDR3 is TGTGCCAGCAGCCAAGTGGCACATGCGGATGGCTACACCTTC.

V and J are TRBV4-1 and TRBJ1-1, with a tentative D call TRBD1 (5 bases). The CDR3 has 13 amino acids. Germline CDR1 is MGHRA and CDR2 is YSYEKL. Trimming removed 1 base from V and 8 bases from J, with 11 bases in between. The CDR3 region has the DNA TGCGCCAGCAGCCAAGGTGACAGTCCCGAAGCTTTCTTT. Protein sequence: CASSQGDSPEAFF.

The chain is built from TRBV6-5 and TRBJ1-2; 7 nucleotides agree with TRBD1. The CDR3 has 14 amino acids. The germline CDR1 and CDR2 sequences are MNHEY and SVGAGI. Trimming removed 6 bases from V and 4 bases from J; junction bases left unmatched: 8. This chain's CDR3 is CASSPIDRAYGYTF. The CDR3 DNA follows: TGTGCCAGCAGCCCCATCGACAGGGCCTATGGCTACACCTTC.

The chain combines TRBV19 with TRBJ1-2; 8 bases are a match to TRBD1. The germline CDR1 and CDR2 sequences are LNHDA and SQIVND (reference sequence). The CDR3 length is 14 residues. V was pared by 7 bases and J by 4 bases, with 8 bases of the junction left unmatched. The CDR3 reads CASNYPGTGYGYTF. The CDR3 DNA reads TGTGCCAGTAACTACCCCGGGACAGGCTATGGCTACACCTTC.